The 4 T cell receptor beta chains presented below share a single source sample, sequenced in a study of relationships among human T cell subsets. After CD25, CD56 and CD294 bead selections, the flow-through was collected as Th1 cells. TCR alpha and beta CDR3s were amplified from mRNA by semiquantitative ARM-PCR. Exponential amplification used communal superprimers after tagged nested gene-specific primers in ARM-PCR. TCRdb re-called the multiplex PCR reads with MiXCR, one entry per CDR3 protein. The table has 10,000 to 15,000 distinct CDR3 sequences, roughly 65% seen once. The sequenced sample consisted of CD4+ Th1 cells sorted from blood. The receptors come from a man aged 40-49 years in good health.

This chain joins TRBV20-1 and TRBJ2-5, with D perhaps matching TRBD1 or TRBD2 (5 bases each). This CDR3 has 12 amino acids. The germline CDR1 and CDR2 sequences are DFQATT and SNEGSKA (reference sequence). The V and J ends lost 3 bases and 5 bases respectively, with 10 bases between them. DNA for the CDR3: TGCAGTGCTAGGCCAGGGACCGAGACCCAGTACTTC. Amino acid sequence: CSARPGTETQYF.

V usage is TRBV7-9 and J usage is TRBJ1-2; TRBD1 matches 8 bases. CDR1 is SEHNR, CDR2 FQNEAQ, per germline (reference sequence). This CDR3 contains 13 residues. J gave up 7 bases and V 5 bases, and 6 bases lay outside the gene matches. The CDR3 spells CASSPQGELGYTF. As DNA, the CDR3 is TGTGCCAGCAGCCCACAGGGGGAACTTGGCTACACCTTC.

The chain joins TRBV11-2 to TRBJ1-6; D is undetermined. Germline V gives CDR1 SGHAT, CDR2 FQNNGV. The V and J ends lost 4 bases and 0 bases respectively, with 7 bases between them. The CDR3 contains 15 residues. CDR3: CASSYLSSYNSPLHF. DNA for the CDR3: TGTGCCAGCAGCTACCTGAGCTCCTATAATTCACCCCTCCACTTT.

This clonotype was counted only a few times. The rearrangement joins TRBV11-2 to TRBJ2-1; the D gene is possibly TRBD2 (6 bases). In germline, CDR1 is SGHAT, CDR2 FQNNGV. The CDR3 loop spans 15 amino acids. The germline V and J ends were trimmed by 6 bases and 2 bases, with 14 bases remaining between them. The CDR3 sequence is CASRGSGPAYNEQFF. CDR3 sequence (DNA): TGTGCCAGCAGGGGTAGCGGACCAGCCTACAATGAGCAGTTCTTC.